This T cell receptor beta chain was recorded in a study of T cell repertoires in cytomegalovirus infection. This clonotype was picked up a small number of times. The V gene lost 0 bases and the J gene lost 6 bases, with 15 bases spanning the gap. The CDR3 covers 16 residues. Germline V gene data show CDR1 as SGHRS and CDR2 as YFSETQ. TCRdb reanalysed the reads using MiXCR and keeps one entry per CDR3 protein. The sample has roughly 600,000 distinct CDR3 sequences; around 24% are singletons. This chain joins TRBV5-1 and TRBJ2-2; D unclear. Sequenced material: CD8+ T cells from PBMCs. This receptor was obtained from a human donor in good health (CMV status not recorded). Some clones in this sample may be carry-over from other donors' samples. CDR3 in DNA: TGCGCCAGCAGCTTGGGTGAAAACATCAACGCCGGGGAGCTGTTTTTT. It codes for CASSLGENINAGELFF.